These 9 T cell receptor beta chains came from one sample sequenced in a study of CD8 T cell repertoires and HIV-1 epitope variants. Here immunoSEQ multiplex PCR was the method, and the copy in TCRdb shows in-frame clones only, minus some. The table shows about 90,000 clones, with just under 75% occurring only once. The specimen sequenced was uncultured baseline CD8+ T cells from peripheral blood mononuclear cells (PBMCs). The receptors here all came from a male donor with HIV.

The chain links TRBV7-3 to TRBJ2-7; D call uncertain. The germline V and J ends were trimmed by 4 bases and 1 base, with 14 bases remaining between them. The V gene's germline CDR1 is SGHTA and CDR2 FQGTGA. This CDR3 has 15 amino acids. For the CDR3, the DNA is TGTGCCAGCAGCTCCGGGTCTACGTTATCCTACGAGCAGTACTTC. Its translation is CASSSGSTLSYEQYF.

The rearrangement joins TRBV9 to TRBJ1-2; possibly TRBD1 for D (5 bases). V lost 0 bases and J 6 bases, leaving 24 bases between the germline ends. This CDR3 has 18 amino acids. Germline V gives CDR1 SGDLS, CDR2 YYNGEE. The CDR3 is CASSVDGSGREKLNGYTF. CDR3 sequence (DNA): TGTGCCAGCAGCGTAGATGGGTCGGGCAGGGAGAAACTAAATGGCTACACCTTC.

V and J are TRBV7-9 and TRBJ2-7; D is perhaps TRBD1 (6 bases). Germline CDR1 reads SEHNR; CDR2 reads FQNEAQ (reference sequence). The CDR3 runs 15 residues. V was pared by 5 bases and J by 0 bases, with 14 bases between. The CDR3, as DNA: TGTGCCAGCAGCCCTACCAGGGACAACTCCTACGAGCAGTACTTC. As protein: CASSPTRDNSYEQYF.

V usage is TRBV27 and J usage is TRBJ2-3, with a possible D match to TRBD2 (5 bases). The CDR3 sequence is 15 residues long. V dropped 2 bases and J dropped 2 bases, with 11 bases sitting between them. CDR1 and CDR2 (germline): MNHEY, SMNVEV (reference sequence). Here the CDR3 DNA reads TGTGCCAGCAGTTTACTGCGGGCAGACACAGATACGCAGTATTTT. This codes for CASSLLRADTDTQYF.

A few counts support this clone. The genes are TRBV5-1 and TRBJ2-1, with D hard to call. V was clipped by 1 base and J by 10 bases, with 6 bases between them. Germline lookup yields CDR1 SGHRS and CDR2 YFSETQ. CDR3 length: 11 amino acids. The CDR3 region is CASSLSEEQFF. CDR3 nucleotides: TGCGCCAGCAGCTTGTCCGAGGAGCAGTTCTTC. Drawing the rest from reference TRBV5-1 and TRBJ2-1, the complete variable domain is KAGVTQTPRYLIKTRGQQVTLSCSPISGHRSVSWYQQTPGQGLQFLFEYFSETQRNKGNFPGRFSGRQFSNSRSEMNVSTLELGDSALYLCASSLSEEQFFGPGTRLTVL.

V gene TRBV5-1 combines with J gene TRBJ1-1; 8 bases fit TRBD1. The germline V gene encodes CDR1 SGHRS and CDR2 YFSETQ. The CDR3 has 16 amino acids. J lost 1 base, V lost 1 base, and 6 bases had no gene match. The CDR3 DNA sequence: TGCGCCAGCAGCTTGCAGGGGGCGGTAGGGAACACTGAAGCTTTCTTT. Translating gives CASSLQGAVGNTEAFF.

The V and J genes are TRBV19 and TRBJ2-1; D is unresolved. The germline gives CDR1 LNHDA, CDR2 SQIVND (reference sequence). V lost 0 bases to trimming and J lost 4 bases, with 19 bases between them. The CDR3 is 18 amino acids. The CDR3 region has the DNA TGTGCCAGTAGTATAGATCCCCAAGGGCTGGGTTCGTACAATGAGCAGTTCTTC. Its protein is CASSIDPQGLGSYNEQFF.

V usage is TRBV7-2 and J usage is TRBJ2-6, with no clear D. Germline V gene lookup returns CDR1 SGHTA and CDR2 FQGNSA. This CDR3 contains 19 residues. The germline V and J ends were trimmed by 2 bases and 1 base, with 18 bases remaining between them. The CDR3 region is CASSLYLSSGRSGANVLTF. The CDR3 DNA is TGTGCCAGCAGCTTATACCTATCTTCAGGAAGGTCTGGGGCCAACGTCCTGACTTTC.

The chain carries TRBV6-5 and TRBJ1-1, with 9 bases fitting TRBD1. V lost 6 bases and J lost 5; bases outside the gene matches: 7. The CDR3 sequence is 14 residues long. Per the germline V gene, CDR1 is MNHEY and CDR2 is SVGAGI. The CDR3 DNA reads TGTGCCAGCAGCCCGGGGACAGGGAAGACTGAAGCTTTCTTT. Its translation is CASSPGTGKTEAFF.